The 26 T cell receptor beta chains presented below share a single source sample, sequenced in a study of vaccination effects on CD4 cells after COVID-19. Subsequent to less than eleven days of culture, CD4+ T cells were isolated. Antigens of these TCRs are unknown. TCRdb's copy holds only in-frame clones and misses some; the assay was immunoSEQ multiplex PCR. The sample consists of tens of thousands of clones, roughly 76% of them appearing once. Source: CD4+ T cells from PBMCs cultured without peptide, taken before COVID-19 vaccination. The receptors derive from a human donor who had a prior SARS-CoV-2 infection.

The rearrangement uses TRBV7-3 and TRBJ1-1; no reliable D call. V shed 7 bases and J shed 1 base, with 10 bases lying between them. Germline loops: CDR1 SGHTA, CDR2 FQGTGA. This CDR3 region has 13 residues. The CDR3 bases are TGTGCCAGCAAAAAGGCAGAGAACACTGAAGCTTTCTTT. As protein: CASKKAENTEAFF.

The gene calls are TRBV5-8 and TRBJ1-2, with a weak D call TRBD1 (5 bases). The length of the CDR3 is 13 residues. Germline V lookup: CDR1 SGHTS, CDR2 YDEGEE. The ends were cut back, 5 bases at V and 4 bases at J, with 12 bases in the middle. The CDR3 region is CASSYDRIYGYTF. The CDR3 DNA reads TGTGCCAGCAGTTACGACAGAATCTATGGCTACACCTTC.

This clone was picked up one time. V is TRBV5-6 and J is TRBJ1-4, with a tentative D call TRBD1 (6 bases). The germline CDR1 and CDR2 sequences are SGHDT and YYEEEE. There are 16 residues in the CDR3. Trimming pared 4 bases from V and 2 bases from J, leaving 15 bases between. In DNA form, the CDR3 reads TGTGCCAGCAGCGGAGCCACAGGGTGGACTAATGAAAAACTGTTTTTT. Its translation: CASSGATGWTNEKLFF. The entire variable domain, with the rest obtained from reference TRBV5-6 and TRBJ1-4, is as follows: DAGVTQSPTHLIKTRGQQVTLRCSPKSGHDTVSWYQQALGQGPQFIFQYYEEEERQRGNFPDRFSGHQFPNYSSELNVNALLLGDSALYLCASSGATGWTNEKLFFGSGTQLSVL.

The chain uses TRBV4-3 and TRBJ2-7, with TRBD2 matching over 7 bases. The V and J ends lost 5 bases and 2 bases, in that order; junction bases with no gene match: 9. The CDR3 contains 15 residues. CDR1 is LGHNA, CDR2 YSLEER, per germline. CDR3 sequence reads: CASSWQRDGPYEQYF. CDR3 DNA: TGCGCCAGCAGCTGGCAGCGGGACGGCCCCTACGAGCAGTACTTC.

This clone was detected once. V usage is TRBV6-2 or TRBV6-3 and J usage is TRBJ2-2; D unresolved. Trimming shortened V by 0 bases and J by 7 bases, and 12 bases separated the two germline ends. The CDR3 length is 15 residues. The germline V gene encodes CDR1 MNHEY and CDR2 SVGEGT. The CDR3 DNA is TGTGCCAGCAGTTACTCACGCGGAATCAGCGGGGAGCTGTTTTTT. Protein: CASSYSRGISGELFF.

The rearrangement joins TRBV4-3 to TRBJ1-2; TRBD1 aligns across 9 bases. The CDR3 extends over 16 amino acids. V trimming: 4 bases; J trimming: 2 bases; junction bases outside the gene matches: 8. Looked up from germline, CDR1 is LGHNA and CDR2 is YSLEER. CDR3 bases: TGCGCCAGCAGCCCACAAAGGACAGGGGACAACTATGGCTACACCTTC. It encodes CASSPQRTGDNYGYTF.

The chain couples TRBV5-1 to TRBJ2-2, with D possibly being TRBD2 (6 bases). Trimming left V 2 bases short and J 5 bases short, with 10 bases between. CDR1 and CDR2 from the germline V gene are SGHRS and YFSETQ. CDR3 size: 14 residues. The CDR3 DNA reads TGCGCCAGCAGCTTCGGACTATGGACCGGGGAGCTGTTTTTT. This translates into CASSFGLWTGELFF.

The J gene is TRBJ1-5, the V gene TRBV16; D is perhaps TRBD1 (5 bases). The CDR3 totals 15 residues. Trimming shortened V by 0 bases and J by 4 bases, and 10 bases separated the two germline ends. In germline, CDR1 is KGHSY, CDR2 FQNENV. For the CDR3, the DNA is TGTGCCAGCAGCCAATCGGGGCAGGGAAATCAGCCCCAGCATTTT. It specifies CASSQSGQGNQPQHF.

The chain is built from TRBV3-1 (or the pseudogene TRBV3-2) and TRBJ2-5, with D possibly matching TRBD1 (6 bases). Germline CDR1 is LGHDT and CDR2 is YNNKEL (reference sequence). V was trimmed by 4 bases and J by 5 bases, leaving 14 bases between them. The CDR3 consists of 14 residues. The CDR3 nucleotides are TGTGCCAGCAGCCCGACCCAAAGGGGGGAGACCCAGTACTTC. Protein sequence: CASSPTQRGETQYF.

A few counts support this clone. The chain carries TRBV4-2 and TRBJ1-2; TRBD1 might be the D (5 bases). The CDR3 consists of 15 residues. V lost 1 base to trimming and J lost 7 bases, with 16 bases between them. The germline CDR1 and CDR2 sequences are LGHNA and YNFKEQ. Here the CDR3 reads CASSQVGGRAGGYTF. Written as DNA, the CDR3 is TGTGCCAGCAGCCAAGTTGGGGGTAGGGCCGGTGGCTACACCTTC.

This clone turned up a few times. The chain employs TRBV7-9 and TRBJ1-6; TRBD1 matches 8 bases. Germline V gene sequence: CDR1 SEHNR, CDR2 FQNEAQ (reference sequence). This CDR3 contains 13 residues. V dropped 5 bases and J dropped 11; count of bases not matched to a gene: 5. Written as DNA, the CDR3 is TGTGCCAGCAGCGTGACAGGGGACGCACCCCTCCACTTT. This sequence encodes CASSVTGDAPLHF. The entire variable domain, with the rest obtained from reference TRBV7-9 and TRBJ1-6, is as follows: DTGVSQNPRHKITKRGQNVTFRCDPISEHNRLYWYRQTLGQGPEFLTYFQNEAQLEKSRLLSDRFSAERPKGSFSTLEIQRTEQGDSAMYLCASSVTGDAPLHFGNGTRLTVT.

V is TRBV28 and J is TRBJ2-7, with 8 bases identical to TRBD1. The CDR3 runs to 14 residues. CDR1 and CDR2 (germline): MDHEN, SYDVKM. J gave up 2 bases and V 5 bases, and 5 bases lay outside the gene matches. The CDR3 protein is CASSTRQGTYEQYF. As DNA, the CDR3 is TGTGCCAGCAGTACGAGACAGGGGACCTACGAGCAGTACTTC.

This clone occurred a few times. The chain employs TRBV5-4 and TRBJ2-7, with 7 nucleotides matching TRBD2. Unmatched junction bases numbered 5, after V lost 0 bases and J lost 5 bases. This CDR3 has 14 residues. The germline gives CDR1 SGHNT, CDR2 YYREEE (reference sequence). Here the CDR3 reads CASSLVRESDEQYF. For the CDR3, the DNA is TGTGCCAGCAGCTTGGTGCGGGAGAGCGACGAGCAGTACTTC. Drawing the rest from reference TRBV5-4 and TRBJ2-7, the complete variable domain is ETGVTQSPTHLIKTRGQQVTLRCSSQSGHNTVSWYQQALGQGPQFIFQYYREEENGRGNFPPRFSGLQFPNYSSELNVNALELDDSALYLCASSLVRESDEQYFGPGTRLTVT.

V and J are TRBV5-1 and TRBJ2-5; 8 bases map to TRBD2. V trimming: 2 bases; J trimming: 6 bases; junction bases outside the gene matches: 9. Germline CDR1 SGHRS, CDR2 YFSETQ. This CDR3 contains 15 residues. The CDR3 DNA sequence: TGCGCCAGCAGCTTCCTTCGGGGGGGCGAAAAGACCCAGTACTTC. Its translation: CASSFLRGGEKTQYF.

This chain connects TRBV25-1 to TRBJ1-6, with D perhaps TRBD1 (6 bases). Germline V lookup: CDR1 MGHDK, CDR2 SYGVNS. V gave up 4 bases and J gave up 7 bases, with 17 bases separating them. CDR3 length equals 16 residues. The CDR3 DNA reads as TGTGCCAGCAGTGGGTTTGAGGGGGGACGGAATTCACCCCTCCACTTT. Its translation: CASSGFEGGRNSPLHF.

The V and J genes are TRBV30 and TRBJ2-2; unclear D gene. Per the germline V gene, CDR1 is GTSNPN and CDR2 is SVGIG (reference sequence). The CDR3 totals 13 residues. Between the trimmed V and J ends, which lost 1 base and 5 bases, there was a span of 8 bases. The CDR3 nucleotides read TGTGCCTGGAGTGCTAGAAGGACCGGGGAGCTGTTTTTT. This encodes CAWSARRTGELFF.

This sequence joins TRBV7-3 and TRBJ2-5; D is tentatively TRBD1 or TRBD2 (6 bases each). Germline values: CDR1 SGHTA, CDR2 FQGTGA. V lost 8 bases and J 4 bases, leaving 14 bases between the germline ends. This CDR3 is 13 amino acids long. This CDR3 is CASARGAGETQYF. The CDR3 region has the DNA TGTGCCAGCGCGAGGGGGGCGGGAGAGACCCAGTACTTC.

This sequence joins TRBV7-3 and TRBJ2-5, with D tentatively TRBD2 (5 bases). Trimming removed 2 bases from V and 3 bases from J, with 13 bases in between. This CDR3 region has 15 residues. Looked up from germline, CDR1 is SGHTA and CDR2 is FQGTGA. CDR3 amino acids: CASSLEVEAKETQYF. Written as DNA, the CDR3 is TGTGCCAGCAGCTTAGAGGTGGAGGCTAAAGAGACCCAGTACTTC.

This chain's CDR3 is CASSRSLAGTGGTDTQYF. In DNA, the CDR3 is TGCGCCAGCTCCCGCTCACTAGCGGGCACTGGGGGCACAGATACGCAGTATTTT. The chain has TRBV4-3 and TRBJ2-3; 9 positions match TRBD2. This CDR3 spans 18 amino acids. V lost 8 bases to trimming and J lost 1 base; unmatched junction nucleotides: 16. Germline-derived CDR1 and CDR2 are LGHNA and YSLEER.

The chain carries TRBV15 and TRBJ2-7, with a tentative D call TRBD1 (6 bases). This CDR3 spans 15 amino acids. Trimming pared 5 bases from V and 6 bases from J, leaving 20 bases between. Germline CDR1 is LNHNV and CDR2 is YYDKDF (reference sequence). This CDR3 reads CATSVTGFRASEQYF. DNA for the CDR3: TGTGCCACCAGCGTAACAGGGTTTAGGGCTTCCGAGCAGTACTTC.

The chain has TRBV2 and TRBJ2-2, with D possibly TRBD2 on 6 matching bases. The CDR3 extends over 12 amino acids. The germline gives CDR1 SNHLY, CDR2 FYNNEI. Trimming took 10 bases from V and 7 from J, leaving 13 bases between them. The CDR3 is CATGEEIGELFF. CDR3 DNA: TGTGCCACCGGGGAGGAGATCGGGGAGCTGTTTTTT.

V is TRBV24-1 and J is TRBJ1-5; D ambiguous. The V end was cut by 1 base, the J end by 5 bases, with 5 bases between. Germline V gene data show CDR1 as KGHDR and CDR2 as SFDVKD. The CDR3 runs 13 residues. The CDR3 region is CATSDFRDQPQHF. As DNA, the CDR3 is TGTGCCACCAGTGATTTCAGAGATCAGCCCCAGCATTTT.

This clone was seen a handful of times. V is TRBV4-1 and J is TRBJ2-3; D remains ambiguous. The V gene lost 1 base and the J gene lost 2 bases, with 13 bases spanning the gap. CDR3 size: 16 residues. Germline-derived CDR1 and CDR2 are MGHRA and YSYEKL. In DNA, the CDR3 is TGCGCCAGCAGCCAAGTTGGTAGGGAAGCCACAGATACGCAGTATTTT. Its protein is CASSQVGREATDTQYF.

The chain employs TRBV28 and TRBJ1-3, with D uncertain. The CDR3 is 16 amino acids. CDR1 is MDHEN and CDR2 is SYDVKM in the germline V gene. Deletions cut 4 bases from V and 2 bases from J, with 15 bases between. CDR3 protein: CASSSNGLLAGNTIYF. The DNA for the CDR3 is TGTGCCAGCAGTTCCAACGGGCTTTTGGCTGGAAACACCATATATTTT.

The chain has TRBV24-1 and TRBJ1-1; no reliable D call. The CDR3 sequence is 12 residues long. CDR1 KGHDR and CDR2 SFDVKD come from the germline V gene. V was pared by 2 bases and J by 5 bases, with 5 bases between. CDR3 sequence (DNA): TGTGCCACCAGTGATTCGGGGACTGAAGCTTTCTTT. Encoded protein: CATSDSGTEAFF.

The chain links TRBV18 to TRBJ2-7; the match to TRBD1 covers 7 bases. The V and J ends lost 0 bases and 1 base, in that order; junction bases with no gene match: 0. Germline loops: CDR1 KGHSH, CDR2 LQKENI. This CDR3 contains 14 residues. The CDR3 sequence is CASSPPGQSYEQYF. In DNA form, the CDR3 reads TGTGCCAGCTCACCACCGGGACAGTCCTACGAGCAGTACTTC.